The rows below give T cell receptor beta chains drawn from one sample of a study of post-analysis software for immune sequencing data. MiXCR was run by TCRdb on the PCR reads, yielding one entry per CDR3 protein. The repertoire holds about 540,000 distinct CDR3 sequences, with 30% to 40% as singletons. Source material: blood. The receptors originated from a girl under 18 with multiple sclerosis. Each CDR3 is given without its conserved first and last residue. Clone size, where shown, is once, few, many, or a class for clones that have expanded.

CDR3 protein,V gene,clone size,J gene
ASSLAVGYTEAF,TRBV7-8,.,TRBJ1-1
ASSPLERGVDTQY,TRBV5-1,.,TRBJ2-3
SATTRAPLSYNEQY,TRBV20-1,few,.
ASSQNLYNEQF,TRBV3-1,few,TRBJ2-1
ASSQPPGQTGEKLF,TRBV28,.,TRBJ1-4
SARAVFKDRAYNEQF,TRBV20-1,.,TRBJ2-1
SVESGALAF,TRBV29-1,.,TRBJ1-1
ASLPGGKDRGRGRNEQF,TRBV6-2/TRBV6-3,.,TRBJ2-1
ASRPPSGSEQY,TRBV5-1,.,TRBJ2-7
ASSLKHTQY,TRBV27,few,TRBJ2-3
AIRLKGTPDTQY,TRBV10-3,.,TRBJ2-3
ASSEAVSETNYGYT,TRBV6-1,.,TRBJ1-2
AISVRVAADTQY,TRBV10-3,.,TRBJ2-3
SARSVHTGELF,TRBV20-1,.,TRBJ2-2
ASSSAGTGGFQETQY,TRBV5-6,.,TRBJ2-5
ASGPGQYNEKLF,TRBV5-1,few,TRBJ1-4
SALVEGSLAWSSHEQY,TRBV20-1,.,TRBJ2-7
ASASGGYNEQF,TRBV12-5,few,TRBJ2-1
SSRESSTDTQY,TRBV20-1,.,TRBJ2-3
AISGGVDFYGYT,TRBV10-3,few,TRBJ1-2
ASSFVTLSAPDTQY,TRBV5-1,few,TRBJ2-3
ASSHPLSTGSETQY,TRBV7-9,.,TRBJ2-5
SARKLAEGTDTQY,TRBV20-1,.,TRBJ2-3
ASTGLDLNEQY,TRBV6-6,.,.
ASSLGGGQDTQY,TRBV5-5,.,TRBJ2-7
SATTGTGGDGYT,TRBV20-1,few,TRBJ1-2
ASSSLGNEQF,TRBV12-3/TRBV12-4,few,TRBJ2-1
ASSLATPSTDTQY,TRBV5-1,.,TRBJ2-3
ASTDPGQINSPLH,TRBV28,.,TRBJ1-6
ASGDAGREYEQY,TRBV25-1,once,TRBJ2-7
ASSYSQGYGGYT,TRBV7-9,.,TRBJ1-2
ASSRDGRSEGGYT,TRBV7-3,few,TRBJ1-2
ASSLADPGAQTYEQY,TRBV7-6,.,TRBJ2-7
ASSPGANSNQPQH,TRBV9,.,TRBJ1-5
ASSFASGGHGELF,TRBV12-3/TRBV12-4,.,TRBJ2-2
SVDGDRGYNEQF,TRBV29-1,many,TRBJ2-1
ASSLGLNEETQY,TRBV13,.,TRBJ2-5
ASSLKGGGTSNEKLF,TRBV7-9,.,TRBJ1-4
AISRLRTSGGGNTGELF,TRBV10-3,.,TRBJ2-2
ASSFSGGGYGYT,TRBV5-1,.,TRBJ1-2
ASSSGLAGGPWSYNEQY,TRBV5-6,.,TRBJ2-5
ASSITGASTDTQY,TRBV9,.,TRBJ2-3